This T cell receptor beta chain was obtained from a study of blood T cell repertoires in COVID-19. TCRdb keeps only in-frame clones here, not all; method: immunoSEQ multiplex PCR. The table has approximately 97,000 clones, 65% to 90% seen once; the top ten hold roughly a sixth. Sequenced sample: peripheral blood. The clonotype comes from an elderly woman with acute or convalescent COVID-19.

The CDR3 DNA reads as TGTGCCAGCAGTGAATGGGACAGGCCCTACGAGCAGTACTTC. It is translated as CASSEWDRPYEQYF. The rearrangement uses TRBV6-1 and TRBJ2-7; 8 bases line up with TRBD1. CDR3 length: 14 residues. The trim removed 2 bases at V and 2 bases at J, leaving 2 bases unmatched. CDR1 MNHNS and CDR2 SASEGT come from the germline V gene.